The 22 T cell receptor beta chains in this list originate from one sample, sequenced in a study of identical twins. TCRdb reprocessed the 5' RACE reads with MiXCR, giving one entry per CDR3 protein. The sample yields hundreds of thousands of distinct CDR3 sequences, approximately 22% seen once. The sample was also reused in another study, on T cells expressing NK-cell markers.

The sample taken for sequencing was PBMCs. The receptors derive from a woman aged 18-29 years in good health.

This clonotype showed up just a few times. This rearrangement joins TRBV7-6 to TRBJ2-1; TRBD2 matches at 10 bases. V dropped 2 bases and J dropped 7; count of bases not matched to a gene: 14. CDR1 and CDR2 (germline): SGHVS, FNYEAQ. The CDR3 sequence is 18 residues long. DNA for the CDR3: TGTGCCAGCAGCTTATACTCCCCCGCGCTAGCGGGAGAGAATGAGCAGTTCTTC. It codes for CASSLYSPALAGENEQFF.

The V gene is TRBV20-1, the J gene TRBJ2-5; D possibly corresponds to TRBD2 (5 bases). The V end was cut by 3 bases, the J end by 1 base, with 12 bases between. CDR3 length: 14 amino acids. Per germline, CDR1 DFQATT and CDR2 SNEGSKA (reference sequence). The CDR3 DNA reads TGCAGTGCTAGTAAGGGAAGCGGCCAAGAGACCCAGTACTTC. This translates into CSASKGSGQETQYF.

This clonotype was counted only a few times. The V call is TRBV6-1, the J call TRBJ2-7, with D unresolved. There are 14 residues in the CDR3. Germline assignment: CDR1 MNHNS and CDR2 SASEGT. Trimming took 10 bases from V and 0 from J, leaving 16 bases between them. The DNA for the CDR3 is TGTGCCATTCTTCTCACTGTAAACTCCTACGAGCAGTACTTC. Translated: CAILLTVNSYEQYF.

The J gene is TRBJ2-1, the V gene TRBV19, with 10 bases aligning to TRBD2. Germline values: CDR1 LNHDA, CDR2 SQIVND (reference sequence). The CDR3 contains 15 residues. V dropped 6 bases and J dropped 4; count of bases not matched to a gene: 6. The CDR3 nucleotides are TGTGCCAGTAGGGGGCCTAGCGGGGGATACAATGAGCAGTTCTTC. It codes for CASRGPSGGYNEQFF.

The table lists this clonotype with a few counts. This chain links TRBV12-3 or TRBV12-4 with TRBJ2-3, with 11 bases aligning to TRBD2. The V gene end was trimmed by 8 bases and the J gene end by 1 base; junction bases not matched to a gene: 5. The CDR3 has 15 residues. In DNA form, the CDR3 reads TGTGCCAGCGGAAGACTAGCGGGGCGCACAGATACGCAGTATTTT. This encodes CASGRLAGRTDTQYF.

The chain recombines TRBV5-1 with TRBJ2-2; a weak D match, TRBD2 (6 bases). V was cut by 3 bases and J by 7 bases, with 16 bases left in between. The CDR3 is made up of 15 amino acids. CDR1 and CDR2 from the germline V gene are SGHRS and YFSETQ. The CDR3 DNA follows: TGCGCCAGCAGCTCGACCGGGAGCACCCGCGGGGAGCTGTTTTTT. Translating gives CASSSTGSTRGELFF.

There are a few counts of this clonotype. The chain couples TRBV9 to TRBJ2-3, with D unclear. This CDR3 contains 14 residues. V lost 0 bases and J 2 bases, leaving 7 bases between the germline ends. Germline V lookup: CDR1 SGDLS, CDR2 YYNGEE. The CDR3 DNA follows: TGTGCCAGCAGCGTAGAGGGTGTCACAGATACGCAGTATTTT. This sequence encodes CASSVEGVTDTQYF.

The V and J genes are TRBV5-1 and TRBJ2-3, with 7 bases aligning to TRBD1. CDR1 SGHRS and CDR2 YFSETQ come from the germline V gene. The CDR3 extends over 14 amino acids. Losses at the gene ends were 4 bases for V and 5 bases for J; bases not matched to a gene: 7. The chain's CDR3 is CASSPPGQRDTQYF. The CDR3 DNA follows: TGCGCCAGCAGCCCCCCGGGACAGCGAGATACGCAGTATTTT.

This clonotype showed up just once. This chain connects TRBV25-1 to TRBJ2-7; D is possibly TRBD2 (7 bases). The V end lost 5 bases, the J end lost 4 bases, and 33 bases lay between the germline ends. In germline, CDR1 is MGHDK, CDR2 SYGVNS. The CDR3 extends over 20 amino acids. CDR3 coding DNA: TGTGCCAGCAGTCAAACTCTCCGTAGAGCGGGACACCCAATTCGGTACGAGCAGTACTTC. Amino acid sequence: CASSQTLRRAGHPIRYEQYF.

The chain employs TRBV5-1 and TRBJ2-3; 14 nucleotides match TRBD2. Germline V gene data show CDR1 as SGHRS and CDR2 as YFSETQ. V shed 3 bases and J 6 bases; nucleotides not matched to a gene: 3. The CDR3 sequence is 15 residues long. The CDR3 here is CASSSTSGGADTQYF. The CDR3 region has the DNA TGCGCCAGCAGCTCGACTAGCGGGGGGGCGGATACGCAGTATTTT.

This clonotype was observed a handful of times. The rearrangement uses TRBV27 and TRBJ2-7; D not certain. The CDR3 covers 13 residues. Germline V CDR1 and CDR2: MNHEY, SMNVEV (reference sequence). V was clipped by 3 bases and J by 0 bases, with 6 bases between them. CDR3 residues: CASSLTYSYEQYF. CDR3 nucleotides: TGTGCCAGCAGTTTGACGTACTCCTACGAGCAGTACTTC.

The chain carries TRBV12-3 or TRBV12-4 and TRBJ2-7, with 7 bases matching TRBD1. The CDR3 is made up of 16 amino acids. V shed 6 bases and J 2 bases; nucleotides not matched to a gene: 13. Here the CDR3 DNA reads TGTGCCAGCAGCCCCCTTGGGGACAGAAAAACCTACGAGCAGTACTTC. Protein product: CASSPLGDRKTYEQYF.

The V gene is TRBV7-2, the J gene TRBJ2-7, with D possibly being TRBD2 (6 bases). The CDR3 extends over 14 amino acids. V shed 6 bases and J shed 0 bases, with 12 bases lying between them. Germline V lookup: CDR1 SGHTA, CDR2 FQGNSA. CDR3 nucleotides: TGTGCCAGCAGTGGCGGGACCAGCTCCTACGAGCAGTACTTC. Translating gives CASSGGTSSYEQYF.

In its sample, this clonotype was seen many times. The V and J genes are TRBV12-3 or TRBV12-4 and TRBJ1-5, with D perhaps matching TRBD1 (6 bases). The V gene lost 3 bases and the J gene lost 4 bases, with 16 bases spanning the gap. This CDR3 spans 16 amino acids. CDR3 sequence: CASSLTTGRGNQPQHF. The CDR3 DNA reads TGTGCCAGCAGTTTGACCACAGGGAGAGGGAATCAGCCCCAGCATTTT.

This rearrangement joins TRBV3-1 to TRBJ2-5; TRBD2 agrees at 11 bases. V shed 0 bases, J shed 2 bases, and the junction held 11 bases outside the gene matches. The CDR3 extends over 19 amino acids. The germline V gene has CDR1 LGHDT and CDR2 YNNKEL (reference sequence). This CDR3 is CASSQEGLAGGREQETQYF. The CDR3 DNA follows: TGTGCCAGCAGCCAAGAAGGGCTAGCGGGAGGAAGGGAACAAGAGACCCAGTACTTC.

The J gene is TRBJ2-3, the V gene TRBV29-1, with unresolved D. Trimming took 3 bases from V and 4 from J, leaving 8 bases between them. The CDR3 contains 12 residues. Germline values: CDR1 SQVTM, CDR2 ANQGSEA. CDR3 residues: CSVDSHADTQYF. CDR3 sequence (DNA): TGCAGCGTTGATTCTCACGCAGATACGCAGTATTTT.

In DNA, the CDR3 is TGTGCCAGCAGTCCTGGGGCAGATCCTTCCTACGAGCAGTACTTC. Translated: CASSPGADPSYEQYF. The rearrangement uses TRBV9 and TRBJ2-7, with TRBD1 as a possible D gene (5 bases). The V end lost 5 bases, the J end lost 1 base, and 16 bases lay between the germline ends. In germline, CDR1 is SGDLS, CDR2 YYNGEE. CDR3 size: 15 residues.

This clonotype was recorded only once. This sequence joins TRBV5-4 and TRBJ2-1, with TRBD2 matching over 15 bases. CDR1 and CDR2 from the germline V gene are SGHNT and YYREEE (reference sequence). The length of the CDR3 is 19 residues. Trimming removed 1 base from V and 3 bases from J; junction bases left unmatched: 8. The CDR3 DNA is TGTGCCAGCAGCTTGCCCCCCGGGACTAGCGGGGGGATCTACAATGAGCAGTTCTTC. The encoded protein is CASSLPPGTSGGIYNEQFF.

V usage is TRBV12-3 or TRBV12-4 and J usage is TRBJ2-7; D remains ambiguous. The CDR3 has 14 residues. V was trimmed by 3 bases and J by 3 bases, leaving 12 bases between them. The CDR3 reads CASSFGRIDYEQYF. CDR3 in DNA: TGTGCCAGCAGTTTTGGGCGGATTGACTACGAGCAGTACTTC.

The J gene is TRBJ2-7, the V gene TRBV7-2; 8 positions agree with TRBD1. J lost 3 bases, V lost 5 bases, and 6 bases had no gene match. CDR1 SGHTA and CDR2 FQGNSA come from the germline V gene. The CDR3 length is 14 residues. The CDR3 loop reads CASSRTGYFYEQYF. The CDR3 region has the DNA TGTGCCAGCAGCCGGACAGGGTACTTCTACGAGCAGTACTTC.

This clonotype was picked up a small number of times. The rearrangement links TRBV6-5 to TRBJ2-2; 9 bases are shared with TRBD1. The germline CDR1 and CDR2 sequences are MNHEY and SVGAGI. V gave up 4 bases and J gave up 2 bases; unmatched junction bases: 5. There are 16 residues in the CDR3. The chain's CDR3 is CASSWGQGSNTGELFF. The DNA of the CDR3 is TGTGCCAGCAGTTGGGGACAGGGCAGTAACACCGGGGAGCTGTTTTTT.

This clonotype was observed at least ten times. CDR3 DNA sequence: TGTGCCAGCAGTTATCAGGGGGCTGGTGAGCAGTTCTTC. It yields the protein CASSYQGAGEQFF. The chain couples TRBV11-3 to TRBJ2-1; 8 positions match TRBD1. CDR1 is SGHNT and CDR2 is YENEEA in the germline V gene. V shed 6 bases and J 9 bases; nucleotides not matched to a gene: 7. CDR3 size: 13 residues.